This T cell receptor (beta chain) was identified during a study of cytomegalovirus exposure and HLA in healthy donors. Study summary: Most donors, 81% of approximately 400 genotyped, fell in the Caucasian-associated ancestry cluster.

It was with 60 Vbeta and 13 Jbeta primers that the PCR ran. Measured with immunoSEQ multiplex PCR; TCRdb has only the in-frame clones, and not every one. This table has around 220,000 clones, 60% to 85% appearing once. The sequenced sample consisted of PBMCs. This sequence was found in a man aged 35 to 55 in good health and CMV-seronegative.

CDR3 DNA: TGTGCCAGTAGTACCCCAACGGACAGGGTCCCCTACGAGCAGTACTTC. As protein: CASSTPTDRVPYEQYF. This chain joins TRBV19 and TRBJ2-7; 8 bases match TRBD1. The V gene's germline CDR1 is LNHDA and CDR2 SQIVND (reference sequence). V shed 4 bases and J 2 bases; nucleotides not matched to a gene: 10. The CDR3 covers 16 residues. Using reference TRBV19 and TRBJ2-7 for the parts outside the CDR3, the full variable domain is DGGITQSPKYLFRKEGQNVTLSCEQNLNHDAMYWYRQDPGQGLRLIYYSQIVNDFQKGDIAEGYSVSREKKESFPLTVTSAQKNPTAFYLCASSTPTDRVPYEQYFGPGTRLTVT.